This T cell receptor (beta chain) originates from a study of blood T cell repertoires in COVID-19 (dated by TCRdb to 2019 to 2021). Looking at the study overall: Collaborator samples came from the United States, Italy and Spain and covered acute and convalescent phases of COVID-19. HLA class I and class II types, where available, came from metadata supplied by the sample provider rather than from assay-based typing. The samples were drawn from the first 160 participants of the ongoing ImmuneRACE study and from 950 to 1,500 subjects provided by 6 global collaborators. The dataset comprised deeply sampled blood TCRbeta repertoires from subjects exposed to, actively infected with, or recovered from COVID-19. The repertoires were released in a freely available public database intended as a resource for research on the immune response to SARS-CoV-2. The sample metadata nearly always contained a de-identified subject ID, COVID-19 status, age in years and sex. The prospective study material was composed of cDNA or gDNA derived from T cells, B-cell-depleted T cells, or PBMCs.

Collaborating institutions collected whole blood in K2EDTA tubes following their own protocols. For TCRbeta analysis, collaborators shipped samples as frozen whole blood, isolated PBMCs, or DNA extracted from either of those sample types. Of note for this clone: What antigen it recognizes has not been identified. Nothing much larger sits one base from this clone, and base qualities are not available.

TCRbeta CDR3 regions were amplified from genomic DNA using the immunoSEQ Assay, a bias-controlled multiplex PCR. Regarding the original processing steps: The number of nucleated cells in each sample was estimated by amplification of reference gene primers within the assay. To quantify the absolute abundance of each unique TCRbeta CDR3 rearrangement, sequence reads were collapsed and filtered. Productive Simpson clonality was computed per sample as the square root of Simpson's diversity index over productive rearrangements. Drawn from immuneACCESS, this table holds only the in-frame rearrangements with V and J called that TCRdb kept. Clones are partly lost; checked studies trace under half to an unresolved V gene and leave the rest unexplained. Clone size and the V and J calls come from that table; the DNA yielded D and trimming. This sample comprises approximately 76,000 clones, 85% to 90% of them detected only once. The ten largest account for about 15% of the sample.

General findings and caveats noted by the study authors: The amount of clinical and demographic metadata varied by source and participant and was provided uncurated.

The germline V end is reduced by 2 bases and the J end by 2 bases; junction bases left unmatched: 3. The CDR3 goes from the cysteine to the phenylalanine over 16 residues. Just the 48-base CDR3 DNA is kept, in frame starting at base 1. According to the germline V gene, CDR1 reads MNHEY and CDR2 reads SVGEGT. The chain is made from TRBV6-2 or TRBV6-3 and TRBJ2-7, with 13 central nucleotides matching TRBD2. The receptor was isolated from a man older than 75 in a cohort sampled during active COVID-19. The sample consisted of peripheral blood. The DNA sequence is as follows: TGTGCCAGCAGTTACCCCGGACTAGCGGGGGCCTACGAGCAGTACTTC. Its coded protein is CASSYPGLAGAYEQYF.